Each of the 17 T cell receptor beta chains below was sequenced from the same sample in a study of response to subunit inactivated influenza vaccine. TCRdb redid the calling of the RT-PCR reads with MiXCR, one entry per CDR3 protein. Among approximately 700,000 distinct CDR3 sequences listed, roughly 14% were seen once. This material consisted of PBMCs from blood, taken approximately 15 days before vaccination. Receptors originate from a man in his fifties who received an inactivated influenza vaccine.

This clonotype turned up a few times. This chain joins TRBV20-1 and TRBJ2-1, with a weak D call TRBD1 (6 bases). The CDR3 consists of 12 residues. Germline V gives CDR1 DFQATT, CDR2 SNEGSKA (reference sequence). The germline V and J ends were trimmed by 5 bases and 4 bases, with 9 bases remaining between them. CDR3 loop: CSALGGYNEQFF. CDR3 nucleotides: TGCAGTGCTTTAGGGGGTTACAATGAGCAGTTCTTC.

A few counts support this clonotype. The V and J genes are TRBV10-3 and TRBJ2-1; D uncertain. CDR1 ENHRY and CDR2 SYGVKD come from the germline V gene. The CDR3 sequence is 16 residues long. V lost 3 bases and J lost 0, with 12 bases in between. The CDR3, as DNA: TGTGCCATCAGTGATTCCCAGCCGGGCTCCTACAATGAGCAGTTCTTC. It specifies CAISDSQPGSYNEQFF.

CDR3 protein: CASSLGSGGFYEQYF. CDR3 sequence (DNA): TGTGCCAGCAGCTTGGGTAGCGGGGGGTTCTACGAGCAGTACTTC. The rearrangement uses TRBV7-8 and TRBJ2-7, with TRBD2 identical over 10 bases. Trimming removed 3 bases from V and 3 bases from J; junction bases left unmatched: 5. CDR3 length: 15 amino acids. CDR1 SGHVS and CDR2 FQNEAQ come from the germline V gene. The full variable domain, rest sourced from reference TRBV7-8 and TRBJ2-7, is GAGVSQSPRYKVAKRGQDVALRCDPISGHVSLFWYQQALGQGPEFLTYFQNEAQLDKSGLPSDRFFAERPEGSVSTLKIQRTQQEDSAVYLCASSLGSGGFYEQYFGPGTRLTVT.

The chain is built from TRBV14 and TRBJ2-5, with a tentative D call TRBD2 (6 bases). V was shortened by 2 bases and J by 6 bases, with 13 bases between the two germline ends. Germline assignment: CDR1 SGHDN and CDR2 FVKESK. This CDR3 is 14 amino acids long. The CDR3 region is CASSQTGLSKTQYF. As DNA, the CDR3 is TGTGCCAGCAGCCAAACGGGACTTTCGAAGACCCAGTACTTC.

The sample holds a few counts of this clonotype. The V call is TRBV7-9, the J call TRBJ2-5; D not resolved. CDR1 SEHNR and CDR2 FQNEAQ come from the germline V gene (reference sequence). V lost 7 bases, J lost 1 base, and 7 bases lay in between. The CDR3 totals 12 residues. CDR3 nucleotides: TGTGCCAGCACCTTTGGCCAAGAGACCCAGTACTTC. The encoded protein is CASTFGQETQYF.

This clonotype occurred a few times. The rearrangement joins TRBV12-3 or TRBV12-4 to TRBJ2-3; D not certain. The V and J ends lost 8 bases and 0 bases respectively, with 12 bases between them. The CDR3 is made up of 14 amino acids. The DNA for the CDR3 is TGTGCCAGCGTCCTGGGGTGGAGCACAGATACGCAGTATTTT. This encodes CASVLGWSTDTQYF.

This clonotype came up a few times. The chain carries TRBV20-1 and TRBJ2-1, with a tentative D call TRBD2 (6 bases). The V gene's germline CDR1 is DFQATT and CDR2 SNEGSKA (reference sequence). V lost 3 bases to trimming and J lost 8 bases, with 20 bases between them. The length of the CDR3 is 15 residues. For the CDR3, the DNA is TGCAGTGCTAGGAGTCGGGGGAGCGTCCCCGATGAGCAGTTCTTC. Translated: CSARSRGSVPDEQFF.

The chain couples TRBV7-9 to TRBJ2-7, with 9 bases fitting TRBD1. The germline V gene encodes CDR1 SEHNR and CDR2 FQNEAQ (reference sequence). V was clipped by 5 bases and J by 1 base; unmatched bases: 9. This CDR3 has 16 residues. The CDR3 coding sequence is TGTGCCAGCAGCCTACCCACAGGGGGCTCGTCCTACGAGCAGTACTTC. Translated: CASSLPTGGSSYEQYF.

This clonotype turned up a few times. The chain uses TRBV27 and TRBJ1-2; TRBD1 aligns across 7 bases. The V and J ends lost 4 bases and 7 bases, in that order; junction bases with no gene match: 6. Germline loops: CDR1 MNHEY, CDR2 SMNVEV (reference sequence). CDR3 length equals 13 residues. Written as DNA, the CDR3 is TGTGCCAGCAGTTCTTTGACAGGGAGTGGCTACACCTTC. Residues: CASSSLTGSGYTF.

Only a few counts were recorded for this clonotype. The chain links TRBV5-1 to TRBJ2-1, with D possibly TRBD1 on 6 matching bases. The V end lost 4 bases, the J end lost 9 bases, and 20 bases lay between the germline ends. Per the germline V gene, CDR1 is SGHRS and CDR2 is YFSETQ. This CDR3 is built from 15 residues. CDR3 sequence (DNA): TGCGCCAGCAGCCTAAAACAGGGATCGTTGGGTGAGCAGTTCTTC. Its translation is CASSLKQGSLGEQFF.

This chain uses TRBV28 with TRBJ2-3, with 12 bases lining up with TRBD1. The germline V gene has CDR1 MDHEN and CDR2 SYDVKM. V lost 6 bases, J lost 8 bases, and 12 bases stayed unmatched. The CDR3 spans 16 residues. In nucleotides, the CDR3 is TGTGCCAGCAGCTCCGGGACAGGGGGCATGGTAGTTACGCAGTATTTT. This encodes CASSSGTGGMVVTQYF.

The genes are TRBV12-3 or TRBV12-4 and TRBJ1-1; weak D call: TRBD1 (5 bases). Trimming removed 7 bases at V and 0 bases at J, with 12 bases between. This CDR3 is 14 amino acids long. The CDR3 DNA sequence: TGTGCCAGCACAAGGGGCGGCATGAACACTGAAGCTTTCTTT. It specifies CASTRGGMNTEAFF.

This clonotype showed up just a few times. J is TRBJ1-1 and V is TRBV29-1, with D hard to call. V lost 4 bases and J lost 0, with 9 bases in between. This CDR3 contains 13 residues. Germline CDR1 and CDR2: SQVTM and ANQGSEA. CDR3 sequence reads: CSVGAGVNTEAFF. In DNA form, the CDR3 reads TGCAGCGTTGGTGCCGGGGTGAACACTGAAGCTTTCTTT.

This clonotype appeared many times. The chain links TRBV4-1 to TRBJ1-5, with no clear D. The CDR3 totals 15 residues. The germline V and J ends were trimmed by 0 bases and 4 bases, with 10 bases remaining between them. Germline V CDR1 and CDR2: MGHRA, YSYEKL. This chain's CDR3 is CASSQDVSVNQPQHF. CDR3 nucleotide sequence: TGCGCCAGCAGCCAAGATGTATCCGTTAATCAGCCCCAGCATTTT.

Written as DNA, the CDR3 is TGCAGTGCTAGGAGCGTCGGTTTTGGATCAGATACGCAGTATTTT. This translates into CSARSVGFGSDTQYF. This chain connects TRBV20-1 to TRBJ2-3, with D hard to call. Germline CDR1 is DFQATT and CDR2 is SNEGSKA (reference sequence). CDR3 length equals 15 residues. V dropped 3 bases and J dropped 4 bases, with 17 bases sitting between them.

This clonotype was found a few times. One end of the junction varies from germline; a read error may be responsible. The chain has TRBV20-1 and TRBJ2-1; no reliable D call. The length of the CDR3 is 13 residues. The germline V gene encodes CDR1 DFQATT and CDR2 SNEGSKA (reference sequence). The CDR3 region has the DNA TGCAGTGCCAGAGATCTTTCCTACAATGAGCAGTTCTTC. Translation: CSARDLSYNEQFF.

V usage is TRBV12-3 or TRBV12-4 and J usage is TRBJ2-1; 14 bases line up with TRBD2. J was trimmed by 0 bases and V by 4 bases; bases with no gene match: 11. The CDR3 extends over 20 amino acids. The DNA of the CDR3 is TGTGCCAGCAGTTCAACCGGGACTAGCGGGGGATCGAGCTCCTACAATGAGCAGTTCTTC. Translated: CASSSTGTSGGSSSYNEQFF.